The rows below give T cell receptor beta chains drawn from one sample of a study of blood T cell repertoires in COVID-19. Profiling relied on immunoSEQ multiplex PCR, and the TCRdb table lists in-frame clones only, not all of them. Among around 320,000 clones listed, approximately 90% were seen once. The sequenced material came from peripheral blood. The receptors here all came from a woman aged 30 to 39 who had recovered from COVID-19. CDR3s include the opening cysteine and the closing phenylalanine or tryptophan. The D gene is left open where the match is weak. Rows may omit the clone size; those that give it use once, few, many or a size class.

d_call: TRBD2
j_call: TRBJ2-3
v_call: TRBV11-2
clone_size: NA
cdr3_aa: CASSSRLAGGADTQYF
cdr3_nt: TGTGCCAGCAGCTCCCGACTAGCGGGGGGGGCAGATACGCAGTATTTT

d_call: TRBD1
j_call: TRBJ1-1
v_call: TRBV7-2
clone_size: NA
cdr3_aa: CASSGTGGTEAFF
cdr3_nt: TGTGCCAGCAGCGGGACAGGGGGCACTGAAGCTTTCTTT

d_call: TRBD1
j_call: TRBJ2-4
v_call: TRBV5-1
clone_size: NA
cdr3_aa: CASSFTVGTGGIF
cdr3_nt: TGCGCCAGCAGCTTTACGGTGGGGACAGGGGGTATTTTC

d_call: TRBD2
j_call: TRBJ2-7
v_call: TRBV30
clone_size: NA
cdr3_aa: CAWSRSGADEQYF
cdr3_nt: TGTGCCTGGAGTCGGAGCGGGGCGGACGAGCAGTACTTC

d_call: NA
j_call: TRBJ2-3
v_call: TRBV5-1
clone_size: NA
cdr3_aa: CASSRLGGADTQYF
cdr3_nt: TGCGCCAGCAGCCGCCTAGGGGGGGCAGATACGCAGTATTTT

d_call: NA
j_call: TRBJ2-1
v_call: TRBV6-1
clone_size: NA
cdr3_aa: CASSGAGGSFYNEQFF
cdr3_nt: TGTGCCAGCAGTGGGGCGGGCGGTTCCTTCTACAATGAGCAGTTCTTC

d_call: NA
j_call: TRBJ2-1
v_call: TRBV2
clone_size: NA
cdr3_aa: CASSADSNEQFF
cdr3_nt: TGTGCCAGCAGTGCGGACTCTAATGAGCAGTTCTTC

d_call: NA
j_call: TRBJ2-3
v_call: TRBV5-4
clone_size: NA
cdr3_aa: CASSTPRTNVKDTQYF
cdr3_nt: TGTGCCAGCAGCACCCCAAGGACTAACGTGAAGGATACGCAGTATTTT

d_call: NA
j_call: TRBJ2-3
v_call: TRBV9
clone_size: NA
cdr3_aa: CASGQKTTDTQYF
cdr3_nt: TGTGCCAGTGGACAAAAAACCACAGATACGCAGTATTTT

d_call: TRBD1
j_call: TRBJ2-1
v_call: TRBV5-4
clone_size: NA
cdr3_aa: CASSRTGSSYNEQFF
cdr3_nt: TGTGCCAGCAGCCGGACAGGGAGCTCCTACAATGAGCAGTTCTTC

d_call: TRBD2
j_call: TRBJ2-1
v_call: TRBV19
clone_size: NA
cdr3_aa: CASSIFGTSGDRNEQFF
cdr3_nt: TGTGCCAGTAGTATATTCGGGACTAGCGGGGATCGCAATGAGCAGTTCTTC

d_call: NA
j_call: TRBJ1-5
v_call: TRBV2
clone_size: NA
cdr3_aa: CASSDGLNQPQHF
cdr3_nt: TGTGCCAGCAGTGACGGGTTGAATCAGCCCCAGCATTTT

d_call: NA
j_call: TRBJ2-2
v_call: TRBV12-5
clone_size: NA
cdr3_aa: CASGLAAGVFPGELFF
cdr3_nt: TGTGCTAGTGGTTTGGCGGCAGGGGTTTTCCCCGGGGAGCTGTTTTTT

d_call: NA
j_call: TRBJ2-7
v_call: TRBV21-1
clone_size: NA
cdr3_aa: CASSKRYSGQGFSYEQYF
cdr3_nt: TGTGCCAGCAGCAAAAGATATTCGGGACAGGGTTTCTCCTACGAGCAGTACTTC

d_call: TRBD2
j_call: TRBJ2-4
v_call: TRBV28
clone_size: once
cdr3_aa: CASSLSAGREGFQYF
cdr3_nt: TGTGCCAGCAGTTTATCAGCGGGCCGGGAGGGATTTCAGTACTTC

d_call: TRBD1
j_call: TRBJ1-2
v_call: TRBV2
clone_size: NA
cdr3_aa: CASSAGTGYGYTF
cdr3_nt: TGTGCCAGCAGTGCCGGGACAGGGTATGGCTACACCTTC

d_call: NA
j_call: TRBJ2-2
v_call: TRBV19
clone_size: NA
cdr3_aa: CASTQISIGGANTGELFF
cdr3_nt: TGTGCCAGTACCCAAATCTCCATCGGCGGGGCGAACACCGGGGAGCTGTTTTTT

d_call: NA
j_call: TRBJ1-6
v_call: TRBV5-1
clone_size: NA
cdr3_aa: CASSAKGSPGGSYNSPLHF
cdr3_nt: TGCGCCAGCAGCGCGAAAGGTTCCCCGGGGGGCTCCTATAATTCACCCCTCCACTTT

d_call: NA
j_call: TRBJ2-7
v_call: TRBV7-2
clone_size: few
cdr3_aa: CASSLGGSAYEQYF
cdr3_nt: TGTGCCAGCAGCTTAGGCGGCAGCGCCTACGAGCAGTACTTC

d_call: NA
j_call: TRBJ1-6
v_call: TRBV28
clone_size: NA
cdr3_aa: CASMQQQNSPLHF
cdr3_nt: TGTGCCAGCATGCAACAGCAAAATTCACCCCTCCACTTT

d_call: TRBD2
j_call: TRBJ2-3
v_call: TRBV7-6
clone_size: once
cdr3_aa: CASSLSTSGGATTQYF
cdr3_nt: TGTGCCAGCAGCTTATCCACTAGCGGGGGGGCGACTACGCAGTATTTT

d_call: NA
j_call: TRBJ2-3
v_call: TRBV4-1
clone_size: NA
cdr3_aa: CASSPPVLPDTQYF
cdr3_nt: TGCGCCAGCAGTCCCCCAGTCCTTCCAGATACGCAGTATTTT

d_call: TRBD2
j_call: TRBJ2-2
v_call: TRBV28
clone_size: NA
cdr3_aa: CASSTTGGPHTGELFF
cdr3_nt: TGTGCCAGCAGCACTACGGGGGGGCCGCACACCGGGGAGCTGTTTTTT

d_call: NA
j_call: TRBJ1-2
v_call: TRBV6-4
clone_size: NA
cdr3_aa: CASSDSQGRGGYTF
cdr3_nt: TGTGCCAGCAGTGACTCCCAAGGGCGGGGAGGCTACACCTTC

d_call: NA
j_call: TRBJ1-6
v_call: TRBV4-3
clone_size: few
cdr3_aa: CASSQDGRTYNSPLHF
cdr3_nt: TGCGCCAGCAGCCAAGACGGGAGAACCTATAATTCACCCCTCCACTTT

d_call: TRBD2
j_call: TRBJ2-7
v_call: TRBV4-3
clone_size: few
cdr3_aa: CASSQESGASYEQYF
cdr3_nt: TGCGCCAGCAGCCAAGAAAGCGGGGCTTCCTACGAGCAGTACTTC

d_call: NA
j_call: TRBJ2-3
v_call: TRBV5-1
clone_size: NA
cdr3_aa: CASRINREGDTQYF
cdr3_nt: TGCGCCAGCAGAATCAACAGGGAGGGAGATACGCAGTATTTT

d_call: NA
j_call: TRBJ1-1
v_call: TRBV5-1
clone_size: NA
cdr3_aa: CASSLRQMNTEAFF
cdr3_nt: TGCGCCAGCAGCTTGCGCCAGATGAACACTGAAGCTTTCTTT

d_call: NA
j_call: TRBJ2-3
v_call: TRBV7-3
clone_size: NA
cdr3_aa: CASSQLGGATDTQYF
cdr3_nt: TGTGCCAGCAGCCAGTTAGGGGGGGCCACAGATACGCAGTATTTT

d_call: TRBD1
j_call: TRBJ2-7
v_call: TRBV5-6
clone_size: NA
cdr3_aa: CASSRGQGVDEQYF
cdr3_nt: TGTGCCAGCAGCAGGGGCCAGGGGGTTGACGAGCAGTACTTC

d_call: NA
j_call: TRBJ1-2
v_call: TRBV6-5
clone_size: once
cdr3_aa: CASSGQSRGGYTF
cdr3_nt: TGTGCCAGCAGCGGACAGTCCCGGGGTGGCTACACCTTC

d_call: TRBD2
j_call: TRBJ2-3
v_call: TRBV5-5
clone_size: NA
cdr3_aa: CASSLVLAGTDTQYF
cdr3_nt: TGTGCCAGCAGCTTGGTTCTAGCGGGGACAGATACGCAGTATTTT

d_call: NA
j_call: TRBJ2-5
v_call: TRBV28
clone_size: NA
cdr3_aa: CASSAGQETQYF
cdr3_nt: TGTGCCAGCTCTGCGGGCCAAGAGACCCAGTACTTC

d_call: TRBD1
j_call: TRBJ2-1
v_call: TRBV19
clone_size: NA
cdr3_aa: CASSAGTGRNEQFF
cdr3_nt: TGTGCCAGTAGTGCCGGGACAGGGAGGAATGAGCAGTTCTTC

d_call: NA
j_call: TRBJ1-6
v_call: TRBV6-1
clone_size: NA
cdr3_aa: CASSEELHNSPLHF
cdr3_nt: TGTGCCAGCAGTGAAGAGCTCCATAATTCACCCCTCCACTTT

d_call: NA
j_call: TRBJ2-5
v_call: TRBV2
clone_size: NA
cdr3_aa: CASSYRTGLEETQYF
cdr3_nt: TGTGCCAGCAGTTACCGCACAGGGCTCGAAGAGACCCAGTACTTC

d_call: TRBD2
j_call: TRBJ2-7
v_call: TRBV20-1
clone_size: NA
cdr3_aa: CSASLAGGQGYEQYF
cdr3_nt: TGCAGTGCTAGTCTAGCGGGGGGCCAGGGCTACGAGCAGTACTTC

d_call: NA
j_call: TRBJ1-1
v_call: TRBV18
clone_size: NA
cdr3_aa: CASSPDGGRLTEAFF
cdr3_nt: TGTGCCAGCTCACCAGATGGAGGACGGCTCACTGAAGCTTTCTTT

d_call: TRBD1
j_call: TRBJ2-7
v_call: TRBV10-1
clone_size: NA
cdr3_aa: CASSDPTGDSYGQYF
cdr3_nt: TGCGCCAGCAGTGACCCGACAGGGGACTCCTACGGGCAGTACTTC

d_call: NA
j_call: TRBJ2-2
v_call: TRBV25-1
clone_size: NA
cdr3_aa: CASSGGSSTGELFF
cdr3_nt: TGTGCCAGCAGTGGCGGGTCATCCACCGGGGAGCTGTTTTTT

d_call: TRBD1
j_call: TRBJ2-7
v_call: TRBV19
clone_size: medium-sized
cdr3_aa: CASSITPGQGLDEQYF
cdr3_nt: TGTGCCAGTAGTATAACGCCGGGACAGGGCTTGGACGAGCAGTACTTC